The rows below give T cell receptor beta chains drawn from one sample of a study of cytomegalovirus exposure and HLA in healthy donors. Profiled with immunoSEQ multiplex PCR; TCRdb holds only in-frame clones, not every one. The sample shows about 110,000 clones, around 84% of them seen only once. Sequencing input: PBMCs. These receptors were collected from a woman aged 30 to 39 in good health and CMV-seronegative. Each CDR3 is given with its conserved first and last residue.

>TRBV29-1|TRBJ1-2
CSVESGTGYTF
>TRBV15|TRBJ2-5
CATLGGNQETQYF
>TRBV6-9|TRBJ1-6
CASSFGQTYNSPLHF
>TRBV30|TRBJ2-3
CASTTVFVDTQYF
>TRBV19|TRBJ2-1
CASNKVAGGWEQFF
>TRBV4-1|TRBJ1-2
CASSQDAGGGYGYTF
>TRBV7-9|TRBJ1-1
CASRLTLNTEAFF
>TRBV6-1|TRBJ1-6
CASTPQASNSPLHF
>TRBV6-6|TRBJ1-2
CASMGRAGSYGYTF
>TRBV13|TRBJ2-1
CASSLALLAGGRNEQFF
>TRBV2|TRBJ2-7
CASSESRLNYEQYF
>TRBV28|TRBJ2-7
CASSPTSGGAHEQYF
>TRBV11-2|TRBJ1-6
CASSLARDRVNSPLHF
>TRBV7-6|TRBJ1-1
CASSSGQGSTEAFF
>TRBV5-1|TRBJ1-4
CASSRGQASVGEKLFF
>TRBV30|TRBJ2-1
CAWSALRIQGEHEQFF
>TRBV7-2|TRBJ1-2
CAKHSRGNYGYTF
>TRBV11-2|TRBJ2-3
CASSLDQRLDGSDTQYF
>TRBV30|TRBJ2-2
CARGGLRELFF
>TRBV5-4|TRBJ2-5
CASSLEGGPSETQYF
>TRBV7-2|TRBJ1-2
CASSPSGFGYTF
>TRBV5-4|TRBJ2-5
CASSLQGRETQYF
>TRBV7-3|TRBJ2-2
CASSLQGAAGELFF
>TRBV6-6|TRBJ1-2
CASREPARIYGYTF
>TRBV6-5|TRBJ2-1
CASSYLDRGSYNEQFF
>TRBV10-3|TRBJ2-6
CAIRSSSGSPGANVLTF
>TRBV11-2|TRBJ2-7
CASSSYRVYEQYF
>TRBV12-2|TRBJ1-1
CASRLGSGTGGRGRNTEAFF
>TRBV19|TRBJ2-7
CPANSGRLEQYF
>TRBV25-1|TRBJ2-1
CASSESQWASIQNNEQFF
>TRBV2|TRBJ1-6
CASNRDSQGPYNSPLHF
>TRBV7-8|TRBJ2-1
CASSLLVSGGNEQFF
>TRBV10-2|TRBJ1-4
CATRAGSPNEKLFF
>TRBV30|TRBJ2-7
CAWREGQGIFYEQYF
>TRBV11-2|TRBJ2-2
CASSLVPAGGGELFF
>TRBV7-6|TRBJ1-1
CASSTLDRVMNTEAFF
>TRBV28|-
CASSQLYEQYF
>TRBV4-3|TRBJ2-1
CASSQAGLYNEQFF
>TRBV29-1|TRBJ2-2
CSVPGGTGELFF
>TRBV7-2|TRBJ2-7
CATRVGGEYEQYF
>TRBV4-3|TRBJ1-5
CASSQDRDRYQPQHF
>TRBV10-3|TRBJ1-2
CATSESTYGGPHTF
>TRBV6-1|TRBJ2-5
CASSFDRPQTQYF
>TRBV6-5|TRBJ2-7
CASSSRTVGVDEQYF
>TRBV9|TRBJ2-3
CASSDTGASTDTQYF
>TRBV5-4|TRBJ2-1
CASSLQGPYNEQFF
>TRBV2|TRBJ2-2
CASRKDSWGELFF
>TRBV20-1|TRBJ2-7
CRAKQGREQYF
>TRBV6-5|TRBJ2-7
CASSFDRDRQNEQYF
>TRBV7-8|TRBJ2-5
CASSLGRADQETQYF
>TRBV9|TRBJ2-1
CASSVAWSGGAINEQFF
>TRBV6-7|TRBJ2-4
CASSYAPPTGYIQYF
>TRBV7-2|TRBJ2-7
CASSLSGTKGTYEQYF
>TRBV7-8|TRBJ1-6
CASTPRETQYNSPLHF
>TRBV28|TRBJ2-1
CASFSFRGLYNEQFF
>TRBV6-5|TRBJ1-3
CASSSQAFSGNTIYF